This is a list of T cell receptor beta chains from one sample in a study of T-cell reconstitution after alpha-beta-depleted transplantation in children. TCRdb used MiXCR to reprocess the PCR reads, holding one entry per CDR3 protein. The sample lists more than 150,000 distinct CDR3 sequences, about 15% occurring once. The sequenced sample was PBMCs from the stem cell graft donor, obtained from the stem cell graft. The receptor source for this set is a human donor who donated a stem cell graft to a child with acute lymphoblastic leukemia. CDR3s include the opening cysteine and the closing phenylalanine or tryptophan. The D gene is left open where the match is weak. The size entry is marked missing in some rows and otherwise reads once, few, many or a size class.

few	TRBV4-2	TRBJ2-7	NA	CASSPRLDSYEQYF	TGTGCCAGCAGCCCCCGACTAGATAGCTACGAGCAGTACTTC
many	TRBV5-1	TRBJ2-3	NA	CASSFSPSRSTDTQYF	TGCGCCAGCAGCTTCAGCCCTTCAAGGTCCACAGATACGCAGTATTTT
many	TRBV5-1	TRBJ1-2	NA	CSSLGSNYGYTF	TGCAGCAGCTTGGGATCAAACTATGGCTACACCTTC
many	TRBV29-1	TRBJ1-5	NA	CSCGGAKDQPQHF	TGCAGCTGCGGGGGGGCCAAGGATCAGCCCCAGCATTTT
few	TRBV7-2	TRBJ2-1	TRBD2	CASSFSGRVIAEQFF	TGTGCCAGCAGCTTTAGCGGGAGGGTGATTGCTGAGCAGTTCTTC
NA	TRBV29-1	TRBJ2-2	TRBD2	CSVSGSGTGELFF	TGCAGCGTCAGCGGGAGCGGCACCGGGGAGCTGTTTTTT
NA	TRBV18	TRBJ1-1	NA	CASSPVLNTEAFF	TGTGCCAGCTCACCTGTTCTAAACACTGAAGCTTTCTTT
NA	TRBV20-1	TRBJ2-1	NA	CSAQHLSNEQFF	TGCAGTGCGCAGCACCTATCCAATGAGCAGTTCTTC
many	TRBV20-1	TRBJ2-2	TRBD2	CSAAGTSGNTGELFF	TGCAGTGCAGCCGGGACTAGCGGGAACACCGGGGAGCTGTTTTTT
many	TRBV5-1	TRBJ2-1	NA	CASSIRGGIFDNEQFF	TGCGCCAGCAGTATAAGGGGCGGGATATTTGACAATGAGCAGTTCTTC
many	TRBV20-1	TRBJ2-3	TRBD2	CSAAPGLAGLWGDTQYF	TGCAGTGCCGCACCCGGACTAGCGGGACTCTGGGGGGATACGCAGTATTTT
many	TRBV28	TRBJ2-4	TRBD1	CASSPSATGGYDIQYF	TGTGCCAGCAGCCCATCGGCGACAGGGGGATACGACATTCAGTACTTC
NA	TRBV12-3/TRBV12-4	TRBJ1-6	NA	CASSPNRDPSHLSLHF	TGTGCCAGCAGCCCTAACCGGGACCCGAGTCATCTATCCCTCCACTTT
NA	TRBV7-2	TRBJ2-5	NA	CASSLRGGETQYF	TGTGCCAGCAGCTTAAGGGGGGGAGAGACCCAGTACTTC
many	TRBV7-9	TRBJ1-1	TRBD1	CASSPLTGDTEAFF	TGTGCCAGCAGCCCGTTAACAGGGGACACTGAAGCTTTCTTT
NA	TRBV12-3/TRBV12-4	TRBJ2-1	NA	CASKLEEQFF	TGTGCCAGCAAGTTGGAGGAGCAGTTCTTC
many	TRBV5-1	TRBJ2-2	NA	CASRNSAGELFF	TGCGCCAGCAGGAATTCGGCCGGGGAGCTGTTTTTT
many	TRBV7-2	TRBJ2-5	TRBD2	CASSSGRGSAETQYF	TGTGCCAGCAGCAGTGGGCGCGGGAGTGCAGAGACCCAGTACTTC
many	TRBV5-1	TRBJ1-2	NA	CASSFDSTYGYTF	TGCGCCAGCAGCTTCGACAGCACCTATGGCTACACCTTC
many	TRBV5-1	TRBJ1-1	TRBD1	CASSSTGGGGYVFTEAFF	TGCGCCAGCAGTTCGACAGGGGGCGGCGGTTATGTATTCACTGAAGCTTTCTTT
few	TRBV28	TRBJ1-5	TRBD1	CASSTGGQPQHF	TGTGCCAGCAGTACAGGGGGTCAGCCCCAGCATTTT
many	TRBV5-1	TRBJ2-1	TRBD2	CASSLWEGLAGYYNEQFF	TGCGCCAGCAGCTTGTGGGAGGGACTAGCGGGGTACTACAATGAGCAGTTCTTC
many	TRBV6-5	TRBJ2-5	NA	CASSYSLNRQQETQYF	TGTGCCAGCAGTTACTCCCTCAACCGACAGCAAGAGACCCAGTACTTC
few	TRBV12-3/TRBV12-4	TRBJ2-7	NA	CASSLGGPRSSYEQYF	TGTGCCAGCAGTCTCGGGGGGCCCCGAAGCTCCTACGAGCAGTACTTC
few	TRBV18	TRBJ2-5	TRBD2	CASSPPKRDVQETQYF	TGTGCCAGCTCACCACCTAAGCGGGACGTCCAAGAGACCCAGTACTTC
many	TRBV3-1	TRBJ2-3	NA	CASSQGWTPTDTQYF	TGTGCCAGCAGCCAAGGGTGGACCCCCACAGATACGCAGTATTTT
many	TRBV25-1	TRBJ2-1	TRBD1	CASRDRVEQFF	TGTGCCAGCAGGGACAGGGTTGAGCAGTTCTTC
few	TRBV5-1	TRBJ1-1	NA	CASSIDRRGTEAFF	TGCGCCAGCAGCATCGACAGGAGGGGCACTGAAGCTTTCTTT
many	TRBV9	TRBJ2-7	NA	CASSATPSRIHEQYF	TGTGCCAGCAGCGCCACCCCTTCTAGGATCCACGAGCAGTACTTC
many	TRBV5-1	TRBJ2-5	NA	CASSLALRSEETQYF	TGCGCCAGCAGCTTGGCGTTGCGCTCGGAAGAGACCCAGTACTTC